This TCR beta chain emerged from a study of blood T cell repertoires in COVID-19. Study as a whole: Both acute and convalescent COVID-19 samples were obtained from the United States, Italy and Spain. Sources were T cells, B-cell-depleted T cells, or PBMCs; the material itself was cDNA or gDNA.

Germline CDR1 reads SGHKS; CDR2 reads YYEKEE (reference sequence). Germline trimming cut 4 bases from V and 6 bases from J; bases unmatched to any gene: 7. CDR3 size: 15 residues. The method was immunoSEQ multiplex PCR; TCRdb's version includes in-frame clones alone and lacks a portion of them. The sample includes 100,000 to 150,000 clones, 78% of them seen just once. This clone was found once. Material: peripheral blood. The source is a man in his 70s with acute or convalescent COVID-19. The chain is built from TRBV5-5 and TRBJ1-5, with 10 bases fitting TRBD1. DNA of the CDR3: TGTGCCAGCAGCGGGACAGGGGAAACGTTTCAGCCCCAGCATTTT. It is translated as CASSGTGETFQPQHF.